This record concerns one T cell receptor (beta chain) sequence. Libraries were prepared by immunoSEQ multiplex PCR; TCRdb keeps only in-frame clonotypes and omits some of them. The sample records some 230,000 clones, approximately 82% being singletons. This specimen belongs to a study of blood T cell repertoires in COVID-19. Study at large: From T cells, B-cell-depleted T cells, or PBMCs came the material, which was cDNA or gDNA.

The CDR3 contains 15 residues. Germline V gene sequence: CDR1 LNHDA, CDR2 SQIVND (reference sequence). V was shortened by 5 bases and J by 0 bases, with 11 bases between the two germline ends. Everyone who took part was about 18 to 90 years old, and they came from some 23 US areas. Participants' reported clinical history set cohort assignment. The sample consisted of PBMCs or T cells enriched from blood (not recorded which). The receptor comes from a middle-aged man who had recovered from COVID-19. This sequence joins TRBV19 and TRBJ1-5; the D is unclear. CDR3 DNA: TGTGCCAGTAGTTTCGACAATTATAGCAATCAGCCCCAGCATTTT. This encodes CASSFDNYSNQPQHF.